A single sample gave rise to the 10 T cell receptor beta chains below, sequenced in a study of CD8 T cells in ankylosing spondylitis. TCRdb passed the 5' RACE reads through MiXCR, listing each CDR3 protein once. Of about 340,000 distinct CDR3 sequences in the sample, approximately 15% were seen once. The specimen was blood, either unsorted or a sorted T cell fraction (not recorded which). These receptors were obtained from a male donor with ankylosing spondylitis or in good health (not recorded which).

This chain uses TRBV14 with TRBJ2-2; weak D call: TRBD2 (6 bases). Germline CDR1 is SGHDN and CDR2 is FVKESK. V was shortened by 4 bases and J by 0 bases, with 12 bases between the two germline ends. The CDR3 length is 16 residues. CDR3: CASSRPGTSNTGELFF. The CDR3, as DNA: TGTGCCAGCAGCCGTCCCGGGACTTCGAACACCGGGGAGCTGTTTTTT.

This clonotype was observed many times. The rearrangement joins TRBV12-3 or TRBV12-4 to TRBJ2-1; D gene uncertain. V lost 6 bases, J lost 7 bases, and 10 bases lay in between. This CDR3 is 12 amino acids long. CDR3 sequence: CASSKRPNEQFF. The CDR3 bases are TGTGCCAGCAGCAAAAGGCCGAATGAGCAGTTCTTC.

This clonotype showed up many times. The V call is TRBV12-3 or TRBV12-4, the J call TRBJ2-1, with D uncertain. Between the trimmed V and J ends, which lost 5 bases and 6 bases, there was a span of 11 bases. The CDR3 is made up of 13 amino acids. The DNA for the CDR3 is TGTGCCAGCAGTCTCGGACCTGCCAATGAGCAGTTCTTC. Protein sequence: CASSLGPANEQFF.

The chain recombines TRBV5-1 with TRBJ2-1; 8 positions match TRBD2. The V and J ends lost 0 bases and 1 base, in that order; junction bases with no gene match: 9. CDR3 size: 18 residues. Germline V gene lookup returns CDR1 SGHRS and CDR2 YFSETQ. The CDR3 is CASSLDLAGAPSYNEQFF. The CDR3 coding sequence is TGCGCCAGCAGCTTGGATCTAGCGGGTGCACCATCCTACAATGAGCAGTTCTTC. The complete variable domain, with remaining parts taken from reference TRBV5-1 and TRBJ2-1, reads KAGVTQTPRYLIKTRGQQVTLSCSPISGHRSVSWYQQTPGQGLQFLFEYFSETQRNKGNFPGRFSGRQFSNSRSEMNVSTLELGDSALYLCASSLDLAGAPSYNEQFFGPGTRLTVL.

The V gene is TRBV6-1, the J gene TRBJ1-5; 7 bases agree with TRBD1. From germline, CDR1 is MNHNS and CDR2 SASEGT. This CDR3 spans 13 amino acids. J gave up 11 bases and V 1 base, and 5 bases lay outside the gene matches. This CDR3 is CASSEERGQAQHF. The DNA of the CDR3 is TGTGCCAGCAGTGAAGAAAGGGGGCAGGCCCAGCATTTT.

This clonotype turned up a few times. The rearrangement joins TRBV7-9 to TRBJ1-1; possibly TRBD1 for D (5 bases). This CDR3 is 15 amino acids long. From germline, CDR1 is SEHNR and CDR2 FQNEAQ (reference sequence). V lost 1 base, J lost 6 bases, and 15 bases lay in between. As DNA, the CDR3 is TGTGCCAGCAGCTTAGTGAGCCTCACGGGGGCTGAAGCTTTCTTT. Translating gives CASSLVSLTGAEAFF. The variable domain in full, completed from reference TRBV7-9 and TRBJ1-1, reads DTGVSQNPRHKITKRGQNVTFRCDPISEHNRLYWYRQTLGQGPEFLTYFQNEAQLEKSRLLSDRFSAERPKGSFSTLEIQRTEQGDSAMYLCASSLVSLTGAEAFFGQGTRLTVV.

In this sample, this clonotype turned up many times. V usage is TRBV12-3 or TRBV12-4 and J usage is TRBJ1-2, with D possibly matching TRBD1 (5 bases). The CDR3 covers 11 residues. V was clipped by 5 bases and J by 8 bases, with 9 bases between them. The CDR3 DNA sequence: TGTGCCAGCAGTCCGGGGGGGGGCTACACCTTC. Protein sequence: CASSPGGGYTF.

This clonotype has ten or more counts. The chain carries TRBV5-5 and TRBJ2-1; D unclear. Per germline, CDR1 SGHKS and CDR2 YYEKEE (reference sequence). V was shortened by 0 bases and J by 3 bases, with 7 bases between the two germline ends. This CDR3 spans 14 amino acids. CDR3 DNA: TGTGCCAGCAGCTTGGCCGTAGACTACAATGAGCAGTTCTTC. Its protein is CASSLAVDYNEQFF.

As for this clonotype: Possible read error: a much larger clone is one base away. The rearrangement links TRBV5-1 to TRBJ2-3; D is undetermined. Germline loops: CDR1 SGHRS, CDR2 YFSETQ. V dropped 5 bases and J dropped 2 bases, with 9 bases sitting between them. CDR3 size: 13 residues. In DNA form, the CDR3 reads TGCGCCAGCAGATGGGTTCTCACAGATACGCAGTATTTT. This sequence encodes CASRWVLTDTQYF. Supplemented by reference TRBV5-1 and TRBJ2-3, the full variable domain reads KAGVTQTPRYLIKTRGQQVTLSCSPISGHRSVSWYQQTPGQGLQFLFEYFSETQRNKGNFPGRFSGRQFSNSRSEMNVSTLELGDSALYLCASRWVLTDTQYFGPGTRLTVL.

The chain couples TRBV7-8 to TRBJ2-5, with D possibly matching TRBD2 (5 bases). Germline loops: CDR1 SGHVS, CDR2 FQNEAQ. This CDR3 spans 13 amino acids. V lost 6 bases to trimming and J lost 2 bases, with 10 bases between them. The CDR3 spells CASRGRGQETQYF. In nucleotides, the CDR3 is TGTGCCAGCAGGGGGAGAGGTCAAGAGACCCAGTACTTC.